Below are 10 T cell receptor beta chains sequenced from a single sample in a study of cytomegalovirus exposure and HLA in healthy donors. TCRdb's copy holds only in-frame clones and misses some; the assay was immunoSEQ multiplex PCR. The data hold approximately 54,000 clones, with more than 70% observed a single time. Sample: PBMCs. The receptors were gathered from a woman aged 18 to 35 in good health and CMV-seropositive.

V is TRBV4-1 and J is TRBJ2-3; perhaps TRBD2 as D (5 bases). Germline loops: CDR1 MGHRA, CDR2 YSYEKL. V was clipped by 2 bases and J by 4 bases, with 10 bases between them. The CDR3 has 14 residues. The CDR3 spells CASSQLGRADTQYF. The DNA for the CDR3 is TGCGCCAGCAGCCAACTCGGGCGGGCAGATACGCAGTATTTT.

The J gene is TRBJ2-2, the V gene TRBV10-3; a possible D gene is TRBD1 (5 bases). From germline, CDR1 is ENHRY and CDR2 SYGVKD. V was shortened by 2 bases and J by 7 bases, with 20 bases between the two germline ends. This CDR3 has 17 amino acids. The CDR3 coding sequence is TGTGCCATCAGTGAGAGGGTTAGCAGGGTGATGTTCGGGGAGCTGTTTTTT. Its protein product is CAISERVSRVMFGELFF.

The chain uses TRBV28 and TRBJ2-1; D is perhaps TRBD2 (6 bases). The CDR3 is made up of 16 amino acids. CDR1 MDHEN and CDR2 SYDVKM come from the germline V gene. Trimming pared 5 bases from V and 0 bases from J, leaving 14 bases between. CDR3 residues: CASSRVGGSSYNEQFF. CDR3 nucleotide sequence: TGTGCCAGCAGTCGGGTGGGGGGAAGCTCCTACAATGAGCAGTTCTTC.

CDR3 DNA sequence: TGCGCCAGCAGCGAACCGGGACTGGTTGATACGCAGTATTTT. Translated: CASSEPGLVDTQYF. This sequence joins TRBV5-1 and TRBJ2-3, with a possible D match to TRBD2 (6 bases). Trimming shortened V by 4 bases and J by 6 bases, and 15 bases separated the two germline ends. Germline V gene data show CDR1 as SGHRS and CDR2 as YFSETQ. This CDR3 region has 14 residues.

The chain is built from TRBV10-3 and TRBJ2-7; D may be TRBD1 (6 bases). This CDR3 has 13 amino acids. The V end lost 10 bases, the J end lost 2 bases, and 15 bases lay between the germline ends. From germline, CDR1 is ENHRY and CDR2 SYGVKD. Written as DNA, the CDR3 is TGTGCCACCAACAGGGATTCCCCCTACGAGCAGTACTTC. It codes for CATNRDSPYEQYF.

The J gene is TRBJ2-2, the V gene TRBV10-3; 7 bases agree with TRBD1. The CDR3 runs to 16 residues. Trimming at V came to 2 bases and at J to 4 bases, leaving 7 bases not matched to a gene. Germline values: CDR1 ENHRY, CDR2 SYGVKD. The DNA of the CDR3 is TGTGCCATCAGTGAGCTACCGGGACAGAGCACCGGGGAGCTGTTTTTT. Amino acids: CAISELPGQSTGELFF.

The genes are TRBV30 and TRBJ1-1, with TRBD1 identical over 9 bases. J gave up 4 bases and V 5 bases, and 2 bases lay outside the gene matches. Germline CDR1 and CDR2: GTSNPN and SVGIG (reference sequence). The CDR3 contains 12 residues. In DNA, the CDR3 is TGTGCCTGGGACAGGGGGACCACTGAAGCTTTCTTT. Translated, it gives CAWDRGTTEAFF.

The chain combines TRBV9 with TRBJ1-1; 9 bases agree with TRBD1. Germline assignment: CDR1 SGDLS and CDR2 YYNGEE. After removal of 2 bases from V and 1 base from J, the junction contained 18 bases not matched to a gene. The CDR3 runs 20 residues. CDR3 DNA sequence: TGTGCCAGCAGCGTCGAAACACCACCGGGACAGGGATTCGCGAACACTGAAGCTTTCTTT. This sequence encodes CASSVETPPGQGFANTEAFF.

This clone was counted once. The chain uses TRBV11-3 and TRBJ2-3, with D possibly being TRBD1 (7 bases). V was trimmed by 4 bases and J by 5 bases, leaving 22 bases between them. The CDR3 length is 17 residues. Germline V gene lookup returns CDR1 SGHNT and CDR2 YENEEA. The DNA of the CDR3 is TGTGCCAGCAGCTATGCGGGGCCAAACACAGGGGAAGATACGCAGTATTTT. Amino acid sequence: CASSYAGPNTGEDTQYF.

The chain is built from TRBV6-5 and TRBJ1-6, with D perhaps matching TRBD1 (6 bases). V was shortened by 0 bases and J by 7 bases, with 13 bases between the two germline ends. The germline gives CDR1 MNHEY, CDR2 SVGAGI. This CDR3 has 16 amino acids. Here the CDR3 reads CASSYSAGDGNSPLHF. For the CDR3, the DNA is TGTGCCAGCAGTTACTCGGCAGGGGATGGGAATTCACCCCTCCACTTT.